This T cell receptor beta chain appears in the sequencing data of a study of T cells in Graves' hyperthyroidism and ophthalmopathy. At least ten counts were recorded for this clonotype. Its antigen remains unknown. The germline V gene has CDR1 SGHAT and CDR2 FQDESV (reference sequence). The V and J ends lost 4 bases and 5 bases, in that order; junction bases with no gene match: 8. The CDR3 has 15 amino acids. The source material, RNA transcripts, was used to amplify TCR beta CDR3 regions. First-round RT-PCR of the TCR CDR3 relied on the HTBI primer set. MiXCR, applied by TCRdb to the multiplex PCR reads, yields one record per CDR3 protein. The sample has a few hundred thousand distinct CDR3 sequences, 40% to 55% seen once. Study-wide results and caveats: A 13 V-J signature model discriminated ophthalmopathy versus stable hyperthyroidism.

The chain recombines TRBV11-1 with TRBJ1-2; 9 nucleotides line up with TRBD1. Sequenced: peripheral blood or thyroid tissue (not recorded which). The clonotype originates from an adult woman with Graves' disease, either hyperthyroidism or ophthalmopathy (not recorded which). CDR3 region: CASSSPGTGLYGYTF. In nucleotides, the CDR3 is TGTGCCAGCAGCTCACCCGGGACAGGGCTGTATGGCTACACCTTC.